A selection of T cell receptor beta chains follows, all from one sample in a study of cytomegalovirus exposure and HLA in healthy donors. Generated by immunoSEQ multiplex PCR, the TCRdb table keeps only in-frame clones and is missing some. Among roughly 60,000 clones listed, about 95% were seen once. The material sequenced was PBMCs. These TCRs come from a woman younger than 35 in good health and CMV-seropositive. Both conserved end residues are part of each CDR3. Fields, in order: D gene, clone size, V gene, J gene, CDR3 DNA, CDR3 protein. A D gene is named only where the DNA matches it firmly. Clone size appears in some rows only: once, few, many, or a class for an expanded clone.

>.|.|TRBV2|TRBJ2-7
TGTGCCAGCAAAGCCGGAGCCTACGAGCAGTACTTC
CASKAGAYEQYF
>.|.|TRBV28|TRBJ2-1
TGTGCCAGCAGTTTATGGCGGGGCGGTGAGCAGTTCTTC
CASSLWRGGEQFF
>.|.|TRBV20-1|TRBJ1-2
TGCAGTGCTAGAGGGGGCAGGGGCTACACCTTC
CSARGGRGYTF
>TRBD2|.|TRBV7-8|TRBJ2-7
TGTGCCAGCAGCTTCCCATCTAGCGGGAGCTCCTACGAGCAGTACTTC
CASSFPSSGSSYEQYF
>TRBD2|.|TRBV7-9|TRBJ2-7
TGTGCCAGCACCGATTGGAGCGGGGCAACCTACGAGCAGTACTTC
CASTDWSGATYEQYF
>TRBD1|.|TRBV7-8|TRBJ1-1
TGTGCCAGCAGCCGGGGACAGGGAGACTGGAACACTGAAGCTTTCTTT
CASSRGQGDWNTEAFF
>TRBD1|.|TRBV6-7|TRBJ1-6
TGTGCCAGCAGACCCGACAGGGCGTCACCCCTCCACTTT
CASRPDRASPLHF
>TRBD2|.|TRBV27|TRBJ2-2
TGTGCCAGCAGTTTATCGGCTAGCGGGATCCCACCTGGGGAGCTGTTTTTT
CASSLSASGIPPGELFF
>.|.|TRBV7-2|TRBJ1-5
TGTGCCAGCAGCCTACAGAGACAGAATCAGCCCCAGCATTTT
CASSLQRQNQPQHF
>.|.|TRBV6-5|TRBJ1-2
TGTGCCAGCAGCGGACACTCTATTTATGGCTACACCTTC
CASSGHSIYGYTF
>TRBD1|.|TRBV6-1|TRBJ1-1
TGTGCCACCCCGGGACAGGGGGCCACTGAAGCTTTCTTT
CATPGQGATEAFF
>TRBD1|.|TRBV4-1|TRBJ2-7
TGCGCCAGCAGCCAGAAAGGGACAGGGCCCTACGAGCAGTACTTC
CASSQKGTGPYEQYF
>.|.|TRBV5-1|TRBJ1-2
TGCGCCAGCAACACCGAGGGGGATTCGATCGGCTACACCTTC
CASNTEGDSIGYTF
>TRBD2|.|TRBV5-4|TRBJ2-7
TGTGCCGGCCCCGGGACTAGCGGGAGGGGCATGGTCGAGCAGTACTTC
CAGPGTSGRGMVEQYF
>.|.|TRBV6-5|TRBJ2-5
TGTGCCAGCAGTTACTTGGTGGGTCAGGGTTTGCAGACCCAGTACTTC
CASSYLVGQGLQTQYF
>.|.|TRBV7-9|TRBJ2-3
TGTGCCAGCACAAAAGAGGGCCGAAGCACAGATACGCAGTATTTT
CASTKEGRSTDTQYF
>.|.|TRBV11-2|TRBJ1-1
TGTGCCAGCAGCTTACTAACTGGAGGGACTGAAGCTTTCTTT
CASSLLTGGTEAFF
>.|.|TRBV7-9|TRBJ1-5
TGTGCCAGCAGCTTAGACACTCAGCCCCAGCATTTT
CASSLDTQPQHF
>.|.|TRBV10-2|TRBJ2-7
TGCGCCACAACGATAGAGATACAGGCGTCCGAGCAGTACTTC
CATTIEIQASEQYF
>TRBD1|.|TRBV4-3|TRBJ2-7
TGCGCCAGCAGCCCAAGGGACAGGGCTTACGAGCAGTACTTC
CASSPRDRAYEQYF
>.|.|TRBV2|TRBJ1-5
TGTGCCAGCAGTGAATGGGTCAGGGGATATAGCAATCAGCCCCAGCATTTT
CASSEWVRGYSNQPQHF
>.|once|TRBV27|TRBJ1-1
TGTGCCAGCAGTTTACTCGACAGGAACACTGAAGCTTTCTTT
CASSLLDRNTEAFF
>.|once|TRBV15|TRBJ1-1
TGTGCCACCAGCATGAACTTTGTGAACACTGAAGCTTTCTTT
CATSMNFVNTEAFF
>TRBD1|.|TRBV28|TRBJ2-3
TGTGCCAGCAGATCTTGGGGCAGGGGGAGCACAGATACGCAGTATTTT
CASRSWGRGSTDTQYF
>TRBD1|.|TRBV5-4|TRBJ2-7
TGTGCCACGGGACAGGGCTACTACGAGCAGTACTTC
CATGQGYYEQYF
>TRBD2|once|TRBV2|TRBJ2-4
TGTGCCAGCAGTGCCTATAGCGGGAGCTGGGAAAACATTCAGTACTTC
CASSAYSGSWENIQYF
>TRBD1|.|TRBV4-3|TRBJ1-1
TGCGCCAGCAGCCTCGACAGGGGGAACACTGAAGCTTTCTTT
CASSLDRGNTEAFF
>.|.|TRBV29-1|TRBJ1-1
TGCAGCGTTGTGAAGCCGAACACTGAAGCTTTCTTT
CSVVKPNTEAFF
>.|.|TRBV11-3|TRBJ2-3
TGTGCCAGCAGCTTAGACGGGTCAGAGGCAGATACGCAGTATTTT
CASSLDGSEADTQYF
>.|.|TRBV5-4|TRBJ1-2
TGTGCCAGCAGCTTGTACAGGGATTATGGCTACACCTTC
CASSLYRDYGYTF
>.|.|TRBV30|TRBJ1-3
TGTGCCTGGAGCAGTAACGAAAACACCATATATTTT
CAWSSNENTIYF
>TRBD1|.|TRBV6-1|TRBJ1-3
TGTGCCAGCAGTGCGGACAGGGTCTCGGACACCATATATTTT
CASSADRVSDTIYF
>TRBD1|.|TRBV2|TRBJ1-2
TGTGCCAGCAGAGGACAGGGCGGCGGCTACACCTTC
CASRGQGGGYTF
>.|.|TRBV7-2|TRBJ1-2
TGTGCCAGCAGCGCCGGGTCATCCCCCTATGGCTACACCTTC
CASSAGSSPYGYTF
>TRBD1|.|TRBV19|TRBJ2-7
TGTGCCAGTACAGCGGTTTGGACAGGGGGGGCCCCAGGCTACGAGCAGTACTTC
CASTAVWTGGAPGYEQYF
>.|.|TRBV21-1|TRBJ1-5
TGTGCCAGCAGCAATTCTGTGCGTTGGAGTGGCAATCAGCCCCAGCATTTT
CASSNSVRWSGNQPQHF
>TRBD1|.|TRBV15|TRBJ1-5
TGTGCCACCAGCAGAGAAGGGAACAGGGGGGGTTTTTGGCCCCAGCATTTT
CATSREGNRGGFWPQHF
>.|.|TRBV4-1|TRBJ1-2
TGCGCCAGCAGCCAAGACCCTAGTTGGGGGGTATATGGCTACACCTTC
CASSQDPSWGVYGYTF
>.|.|TRBV15|TRBJ1-3
TGTGCCACCAGAGATGGGACTTTACTCTCCGGAAACACCATATATTTT
CATRDGTLLSGNTIYF
>.|.|TRBV6-5|TRBJ1-2
TGTGCCAGCAGCACGACAGGATATGGCTACACCTTC
CASSTTGYGYTF
>TRBD2|.|TRBV7-3|TRBJ2-1
TGTGCCAGCAGCGTCCTCCTAGCGGGGGGATCAAATGAGCAGTTCTTC
CASSVLLAGGSNEQFF
>.|.|TRBV28|TRBJ1-1
TGTGCCAGTGGGCGGGGGAACACTGAAGCTTTCTTT
CASGRGNTEAFF
>.|.|TRBV11-2|TRBJ1-1
TGTGCCAGCAGCTCATTAGGACTTAACACTGAAGCTTTCTTT
CASSSLGLNTEAFF
>.|.|TRBV30|TRBJ2-2
TGTGCCTGGAAAATCCGACATTACACCGGGGAGCTGTTTTTT
CAWKIRHYTGELFF
>.|.|TRBV28|TRBJ2-7
TGTGCCAGCAGTTCGACAGTTGAGAGCTCCTACGAGCAGTACTTC
CASSSTVESSYEQYF
>TRBD2|.|TRBV6-1|TRBJ2-1
TGTGCCAGCAGTCCTGCGGCGGGGGGAAACGAGCAGTTCTTC
CASSPAAGGNEQFF
>TRBD2|.|TRBV6-5|TRBJ2-5
TGTGCCAGCAGCCTGGGAGGGGCACAAGAGACCCAGTACTTC
CASSLGGAQETQYF
>TRBD1|.|TRBV9|TRBJ2-2
TGTGCCAGCAGCTCCCAGGGGGATGGTGACACCGGGGAGCTGTTTTTT
CASSSQGDGDTGELFF
>TRBD1|.|TRBV5-1|TRBJ2-7
TGCGCCAGCAGCTTGGCCGGAGGGGACAGGGTCCCCTACGAGCAGTACTTC
CASSLAGGDRVPYEQYF
>TRBD1|.|TRBV28|TRBJ1-4
TGTGCCAGCAGTTTATCCGATGGGACAGTAGCTGACAATGAAAAACTGTTTTTT
CASSLSDGTVADNEKLFF
>.|.|TRBV7-2|TRBJ2-5
TGTGCCAGCAGCTTACCACTAGCAGTGGGGGAGACCCAGTACTTC
CASSLPLAVGETQYF